These 24 T cell receptor beta chains were sequenced from one sample in a study of human T cells and chemical hapten exposure. TCRdb itself ran the 5' RACE reads through MiXCR, one entry per CDR3 protein. The table lists about 80,000 distinct CDR3 sequences, 15% to 20% of them singletons. Before extraction, the whole blood was not fractionated, and total RNA was taken from it. The receptors were sampled from a female donor in good health.

This clonotype showed up just a few times. V gene TRBV28 combines with J gene TRBJ1-4; tentatively, D is TRBD1 (5 bases). Germline CDR1 and CDR2: MDHEN and SYDVKM. V lost 2 bases, J lost 0 bases, and 13 bases lay in between. The CDR3 contains 17 residues. The CDR3 protein is CASSLGQGGPTNEKLFF. Here the CDR3 DNA reads TGTGCCAGCAGTTTAGGGCAGGGAGGACCAACTAATGAAAAACTGTTTTTT. The whole variable domain, remainder taken from reference TRBV28 and TRBJ1-4, is DVKVTQSSRYLVKRTGEKVFLECVQDMDHENMFWYRQDPGLGLRLIYFSYDVKMKEKGDIPEGYSVSREKKERFSLILESASTNQTSMYLCASSLGQGGPTNEKLFFGSGTQLSVL.

The chain recombines TRBV7-9 with TRBJ1-2; 7 positions match TRBD1. This CDR3 is built from 16 residues. V was pared by 1 base and J by 8 bases, with 13 bases of the junction left unmatched. The germline V gene has CDR1 SEHNR and CDR2 FQNEAQ (reference sequence). The CDR3 bases are TGTGCCAGCAGCTTAGGGGACCCGAGACAGGGTGGCGGCTACACCTTC. Translation gives CASSLGDPRQGGGYTF.

This clonotype was counted a few times. The rearrangement joins TRBV29-1 to TRBJ2-7; D is perhaps TRBD1 (6 bases). Trimming took off 7 bases at V and 4 bases at J, with 17 bases between the two ends. The CDR3 has 13 amino acids. In germline, CDR1 is SQVTM, CDR2 ANQGSEA. The CDR3 region is CSASQGEGYEQYF. DNA for the CDR3: TGCAGCGCCTCACAGGGTGAGGGGTACGAGCAGTACTTC.

This chain connects TRBV7-9 to TRBJ1-1, with unresolved D. With 1 base removed from V and 2 bases from J, the gap between germline ends came to 8 bases. The CDR3 length is 14 residues. CDR1 is SEHNR and CDR2 is FQNEAQ in the germline V gene (reference sequence). DNA of the CDR3: TGTGCCAGCAGCTTAGAGTGGGCCAACACTGAAGCTTTCTTT. Residues: CASSLEWANTEAFF. Together with reference TRBV7-9 and TRBJ1-1, the CDR3 gives the full variable domain: DTGVSQNPRHKITKRGQNVTFRCDPISEHNRLYWYRQTLGQGPEFLTYFQNEAQLEKSRLLSDRFSAERPKGSFSTLEIQRTEQGDSAMYLCASSLEWANTEAFFGQGTRLTVV.

The chain combines TRBV20-1 with TRBJ1-1, with D possibly being TRBD1 (6 bases). The CDR3 covers 15 residues. Germline-derived CDR1 and CDR2 are DFQATT and SNEGSKA (reference sequence). The V end was cut by 0 bases, the J end by 1 base, with 12 bases between. The CDR3, as DNA: TGCAGTGCTAGAGATCATGGGGGCGCGAACACTGAAGCTTTCTTT. It is translated as CSARDHGGANTEAFF.

J is TRBJ1-5 and V is TRBV6-1; D is unresolved. The CDR3 has 12 amino acids. Trimming removed 8 bases at V and 3 bases at J, with 8 bases between. From germline, CDR1 is MNHNS and CDR2 SASEGT. This chain's CDR3 is CASCDPNQPQHF. DNA for the CDR3: TGTGCCAGCTGCGACCCCAATCAGCCCCAGCATTTT.

In this sample, this clonotype turned up a few times. The chain couples TRBV18 to TRBJ2-1; D is possibly TRBD1 or TRBD2 (5 bases each). V lost 2 bases to trimming and J lost 4 bases, with 9 bases between them. CDR3 length equals 14 residues. Per germline, CDR1 KGHSH and CDR2 LQKENI. The CDR3 DNA sequence: TGTGCCAGCTCACCAGGGGACCCATACAATGAGCAGTTCTTC. Translation: CASSPGDPYNEQFF.

There are a few counts of this clonotype. The chain joins TRBV3-1 to TRBJ1-1; D remains unclear. Trimming took 8 bases from V and 2 from J, leaving 12 bases between them. In germline, CDR1 is LGHDT, CDR2 YNNKEL (reference sequence). This CDR3 contains 13 residues. The CDR3 region is CASAVGSNTEAFF. Written as DNA, the CDR3 is TGTGCCAGCGCGGTCGGGAGTAACACTGAAGCTTTCTTT.

The chain recombines TRBV10-3 with TRBJ2-6; D is unresolved. CDR3 length: 17 residues. Trimming removed 0 bases at V and 0 bases at J, with 9 bases between. CDR1 is ENHRY and CDR2 is SYGVKD in the germline V gene. The CDR3 DNA sequence: TGTGCCATCAGTGAGTCGAGAGGAGCCTCTGGGGCCAACGTCCTGACTTTC. This translates into CAISESRGASGANVLTF.

The chain recombines TRBV5-5 with TRBJ1-1; D uncertain. Germline V gene data show CDR1 as SGHKS and CDR2 as YYEKEE (reference sequence). Trimming removed 6 bases at V and 3 bases at J, with 15 bases between. The CDR3 has 14 residues. The CDR3 DNA sequence: TGTGCCAGCATTTCCTCGGAGGGATACACTGAAGCTTTCTTT. This sequence encodes CASISSEGYTEAFF. Full variable domain (missing parts from reference TRBV5-5 and TRBJ1-1): DAGVTQSPTHLIKTRGQQVTLRCSPISGHKSVSWYQQVLGQGPQFIFQYYEKEERGRGNFPDRFSARQFPNYSSELNVNALLLGDSALYLCASISSEGYTEAFFGQGTRLTVV.

The V and J genes are TRBV20-1 and TRBJ1-4, with D uncertain. V was trimmed by 0 bases and J by 0 bases, leaving 11 bases between them. CDR1 is DFQATT, CDR2 SNEGSKA, per germline (reference sequence). The CDR3 is made up of 16 amino acids. The CDR3 sequence is CSARDDRQATNEKLFF. The DNA of the CDR3 is TGCAGTGCTAGAGATGACCGGCAGGCAACTAATGAAAAACTGTTTTTT.

The chain uses TRBV19 and TRBJ2-1; D unresolved. V lost 3 bases, J lost 6 bases, and 3 bases lay in between. Per germline, CDR1 LNHDA and CDR2 SQIVND (reference sequence). This CDR3 contains 11 residues. This CDR3 is CASSISNEQFF. The CDR3 DNA reads as TGTGCCAGTAGTATCAGCAATGAGCAGTTCTTC.

The chain is built from TRBV2 and TRBJ1-3, with D perhaps TRBD1 (5 bases). Trimming shortened V by 7 bases and J by 4 bases, and 14 bases separated the two germline ends. The CDR3 runs 14 residues. Germline CDR1 reads SNHLY; CDR2 reads FYNNEI. The CDR3 nucleotides are TGTGCCAGCAAGGTTCAGGGCCCCGGAAACACCATATATTTT. Its protein product is CASKVQGPGNTIYF. Full variable domain (rest looked up from reference TRBV2 and TRBJ1-3): EPEVTQTPSHQVTQMGQEVILRCVPISNHLYFYWYRQILGQKVEFLVSFYNNEISEKSEIFDDQFSVERPDGSNFTLKIRSTKLEDSAMYFCASKVQGPGNTIYFGEGSWLTVV.

This clonotype was seen a handful of times. The V call is TRBV6-2 or TRBV6-3, the J call TRBJ1-2; D is unresolved. This CDR3 is 12 amino acids long. Trimming removed 1 base at V and 10 bases at J, with 10 bases between. CDR1 is MNHEY and CDR2 is SVGEGT in the germline V gene. CDR3 residues: CASSYWEGDYTF. CDR3 DNA: TGTGCCAGCAGTTACTGGGAGGGTGACTACACCTTC.

The chain combines TRBV11-2 with TRBJ1-1; the D is unclear. V was cut by 5 bases and J by 4 bases, with 11 bases left in between. The CDR3 is made up of 13 amino acids. Germline loops: CDR1 SGHAT, CDR2 FQNNGV. The chain's CDR3 is CASSPGPGTEAFF. CDR3 in DNA: TGTGCCAGCAGCCCAGGTCCGGGCACTGAAGCTTTCTTT.

This clonotype was recorded a few times. V gene TRBV9 combines with J gene TRBJ2-1; the match to TRBD2 covers 7 bases. Germline loops: CDR1 SGDLS, CDR2 YYNGEE. The CDR3 is 17 residues long. V lost 0 bases, J lost 7 bases, and 13 bases stayed unmatched. Here the CDR3 DNA reads TGTGCCAGCAGCGTAGCTTCGAGTGGGAGGGCCGGGAATGAGCAGTTCTTC. Its translation: CASSVASSGRAGNEQFF.

This clonotype was seen more than once but under ten times. The chain employs TRBV7-9 and TRBJ2-7, with TRBD1 matching over 10 bases. V shed 5 bases, J shed 6 bases, and the junction held 7 bases outside the gene matches. Germline CDR1 reads SEHNR; CDR2 reads FQNEAQ (reference sequence). The CDR3 loop spans 14 amino acids. The CDR3 DNA sequence: TGTGCCAGCAGCAACCGGACAGGGGGTATCGAGCAGTACTTC. It is translated as CASSNRTGGIEQYF.

This sequence joins TRBV6-6 and TRBJ2-3; D not resolved. V gave up 6 bases and J gave up 5 bases, with 9 bases separating them. Germline values: CDR1 MNHNY, CDR2 SVGAGI (reference sequence). The CDR3 is 12 amino acids. CDR3 coding DNA: TGTGCCAGCAGGTCTCCCCTAGATACGCAGTATTTT. The encoded protein is CASRSPLDTQYF.

A single count supports this clonotype. The chain carries TRBV20-1 and TRBJ1-5; D possibly corresponds to TRBD1 (5 bases). V lost 6 bases and J 2 bases, leaving 17 bases between the germline ends. The CDR3 contains 15 residues. Per the germline V gene, CDR1 is DFQATT and CDR2 is SNEGSKA (reference sequence). CDR3 in DNA: TGCAGTGCGACTACAGGAGGGAATCGCAATCAGCCCCAGCATTTT. Translated: CSATTGGNRNQPQHF.

The CDR3 region is CASSLVAISGANVLTF. Written as DNA, the CDR3 is TGTGCCAGCAGCCTGGTCGCGATCTCTGGGGCCAACGTCCTGACTTTC. The chain uses TRBV28 and TRBJ2-6; no clear D. The V end lost 6 bases, the J end lost 0 bases, and 12 bases lay between the germline ends. The CDR3 totals 16 residues. Germline V gene data show CDR1 as MDHEN and CDR2 as SYDVKM.

This clonotype appeared a single time. The gene calls are TRBV20-1 and TRBJ2-1; D is possibly TRBD2 (7 bases). The CDR3 extends over 13 amino acids. V lost 5 bases, J lost 8 bases, and 16 bases lay in between. Germline lookup yields CDR1 DFQATT and CDR2 SNEGSKA (reference sequence). Here the CDR3 reads CSAPRGGGDEQFF. CDR3 DNA: TGCAGTGCTCCAAGGGGGGGTGGGGATGAGCAGTTCTTC.

This clonotype came up a few times. The V gene is TRBV19, the J gene TRBJ2-5; D may be TRBD2 (6 bases). The V and J ends lost 5 bases and 6 bases respectively, with 16 bases between them. Germline V gene sequence: CDR1 LNHDA, CDR2 SQIVND (reference sequence). The CDR3 length is 14 residues. CDR3 residues: CASSAGTVVKTQYF. The CDR3 DNA is TGTGCCAGTAGTGCCGGGACTGTCGTGAAGACCCAGTACTTC.

This clonotype was seen a few times. The V gene is TRBV6-2 or TRBV6-3, the J gene TRBJ2-2; possibly TRBD2 for D (6 bases). The length of the CDR3 is 13 residues. Germline V CDR1 and CDR2: MNHEY, SVGEGT. V was shortened by 7 bases and J by 7 bases, with 13 bases between the two germline ends. The CDR3 here is CASTRLDYGELFF. Here the CDR3 DNA reads TGTGCCAGCACCCGACTAGACTACGGGGAGCTGTTTTTT.

This clonotype came up a few times. The chain has TRBV5-6 and TRBJ1-1; D gene uncertain. Germline lookup yields CDR1 SGHDT and CDR2 YYEEEE. With 4 bases removed from V and 2 bases from J, the gap between germline ends came to 12 bases. CDR3 length equals 14 residues. CDR3 sequence (DNA): TGTGCCAGCAGCCCAACTTCCTCCAACACTGAAGCTTTCTTT. As protein: CASSPTSSNTEAFF.